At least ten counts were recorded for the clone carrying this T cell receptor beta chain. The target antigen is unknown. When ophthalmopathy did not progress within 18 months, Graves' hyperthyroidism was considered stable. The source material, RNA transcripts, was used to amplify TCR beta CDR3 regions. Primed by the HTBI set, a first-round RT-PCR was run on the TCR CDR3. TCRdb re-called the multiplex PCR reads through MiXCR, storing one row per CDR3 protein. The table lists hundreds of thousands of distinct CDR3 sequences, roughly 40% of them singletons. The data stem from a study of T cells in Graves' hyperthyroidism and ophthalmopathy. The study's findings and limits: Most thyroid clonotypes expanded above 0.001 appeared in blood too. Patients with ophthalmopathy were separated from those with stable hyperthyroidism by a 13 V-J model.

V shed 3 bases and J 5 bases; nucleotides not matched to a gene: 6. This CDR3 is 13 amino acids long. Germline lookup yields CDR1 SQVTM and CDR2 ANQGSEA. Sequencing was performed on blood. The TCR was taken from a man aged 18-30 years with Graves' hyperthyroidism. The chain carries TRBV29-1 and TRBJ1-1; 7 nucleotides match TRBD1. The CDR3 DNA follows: TGCAGCGTTGATGGGACAGAGGGGACTGAAGCTTTCTTT. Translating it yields CSVDGTEGTEAFF.